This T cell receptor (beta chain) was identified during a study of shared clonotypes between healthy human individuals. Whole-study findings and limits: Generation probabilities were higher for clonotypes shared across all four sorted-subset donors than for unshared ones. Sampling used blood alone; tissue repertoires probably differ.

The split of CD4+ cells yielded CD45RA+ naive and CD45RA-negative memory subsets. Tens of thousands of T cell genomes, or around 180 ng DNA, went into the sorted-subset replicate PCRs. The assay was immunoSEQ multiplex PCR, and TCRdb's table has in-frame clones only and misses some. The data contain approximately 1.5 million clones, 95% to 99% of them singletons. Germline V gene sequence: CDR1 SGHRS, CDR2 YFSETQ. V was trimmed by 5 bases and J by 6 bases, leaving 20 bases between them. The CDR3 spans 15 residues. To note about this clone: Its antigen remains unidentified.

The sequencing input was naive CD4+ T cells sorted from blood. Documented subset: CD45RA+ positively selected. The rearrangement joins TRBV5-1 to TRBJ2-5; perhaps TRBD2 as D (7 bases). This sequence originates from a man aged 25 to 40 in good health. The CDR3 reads CASRRGAGADQTQYF. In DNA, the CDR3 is TGCGCCAGCAGGCGCGGGGCGGGGGCCGACCAGACCCAGTACTTC.